Given below is one T cell receptor beta chain in context. The sample comes from a study of control samples from healthy donors and cancer patients. The repertoire was sequenced with immunoSEQ multiplex PCR; TCRdb's copy has only in-frame clones and lacks some. The table records under 300,000 clones, around 80% of them present only once. Trimming took 5 bases from V and 3 from J; bases not matched to a gene: 2. CDR1 is GTSNPN, CDR2 SVGIG, per germline (reference sequence). CDR3 length: 13 residues. The origin of this receptor is a woman in her sixties or seventies with lung cancer. The gene calls are TRBV30 and TRBJ1-5, with 9 bases lining up with TRBD1. What was sequenced was PBMCs. The DNA of the CDR3 is TGTGCCTGGGGGACAGGGAACAATCAGCCCCAGCATTTT. Translation: CAWGTGNNQPQHF. The whole variable domain, filled in from reference TRBV30 and TRBJ1-5, reads SQTIHQWPATLVQPVGSPLSLECTVEGTSNPNLYWYRQAAGRGLQLLFYSVGIGQISSEVPQNLSASRPQDRQFILSSKKLLLSDSGFYLCAWGTGNNQPQHFGDGTRLSIL.